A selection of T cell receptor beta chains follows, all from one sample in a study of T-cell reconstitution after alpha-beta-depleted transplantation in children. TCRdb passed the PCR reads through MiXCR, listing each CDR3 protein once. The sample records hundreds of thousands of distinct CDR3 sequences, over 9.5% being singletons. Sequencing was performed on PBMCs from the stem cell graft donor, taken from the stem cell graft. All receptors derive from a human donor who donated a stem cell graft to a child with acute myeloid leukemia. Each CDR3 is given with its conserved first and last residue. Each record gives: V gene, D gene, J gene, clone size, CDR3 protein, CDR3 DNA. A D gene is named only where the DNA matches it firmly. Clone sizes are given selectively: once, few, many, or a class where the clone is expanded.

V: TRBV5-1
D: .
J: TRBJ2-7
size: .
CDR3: CASSLGGVSADF
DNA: TGCGCCAGCAGCTTGGGAGGGGTTAGCGCGGACTTC

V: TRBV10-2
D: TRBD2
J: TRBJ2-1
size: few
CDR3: CASSPPGLAGSEQFF
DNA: TGCGCCAGCAGTCCTCCGGGACTAGCGGGATCGGAGCAGTTCTTC

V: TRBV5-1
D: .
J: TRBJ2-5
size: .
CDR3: CASSLLTLGTQYF
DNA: TGCGCCAGCAGCTTGCTAACCCTCGGGACCCAGTACTTC

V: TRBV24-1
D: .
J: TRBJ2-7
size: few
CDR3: CATSDWDTIQGEYF
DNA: TGTGCCACCAGTGACTGGGACACCATTCAGGGCGAGTACTTC

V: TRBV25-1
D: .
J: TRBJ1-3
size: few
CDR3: CASTAFPVENTIYF
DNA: TGTGCCAGCACCGCCTTCCCGGTTGAGAACACCATATATTTT

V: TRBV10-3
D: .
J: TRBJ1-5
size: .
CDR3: CATSGRDSNQPQHF
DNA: TGTGCCACCTCCGGGCGGGATAGCAATCAGCCCCAGCATTTT

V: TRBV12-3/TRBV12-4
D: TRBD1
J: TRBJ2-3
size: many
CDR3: CASSTDRSTDTQYF
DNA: TGTGCCAGCAGCACGGACAGGTCCACAGATACGCAGTATTTT

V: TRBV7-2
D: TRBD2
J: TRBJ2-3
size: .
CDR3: CASSLVGTSLTDTQYF
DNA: TGTGCCAGCAGCTTAGTTGGGACTAGCCTAACAGATACGCAGTATTTT

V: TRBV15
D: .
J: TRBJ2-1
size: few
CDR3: CATRKTGGDEQFF
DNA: TGTGCCACCAGGAAAACTGGGGGAGATGAGCAGTTCTTC

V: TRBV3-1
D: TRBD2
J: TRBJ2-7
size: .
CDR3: CASSRRLAASYEQYF
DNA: TGTGCCAGCAGCCGGAGACTAGCGGCGTCCTACGAGCAGTACTTC

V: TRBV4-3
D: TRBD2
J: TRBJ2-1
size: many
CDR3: CASSQLIAGPIDYNEQFF
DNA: TGCGCCAGCAGCCAACTAATAGCGGGACCCATTGATTACAATGAGCAGTTCTTC

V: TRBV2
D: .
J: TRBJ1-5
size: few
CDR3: CASSVLRVGSNQPQHF
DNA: TGTGCCAGCAGTGTTCTCAGGGTTGGGAGCAATCAGCCCCAGCATTTT

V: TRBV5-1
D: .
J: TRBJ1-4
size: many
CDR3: CASSFDPPTRGEKLFF
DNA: TGCGCCAGCAGCTTCGACCCCCCAACCAGGGGTGAAAAACTGTTTTTT

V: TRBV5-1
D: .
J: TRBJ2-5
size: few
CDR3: CASSLGSRRQETQYF
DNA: TGCGCCAGCAGCTTAGGCTCTCGCCGTCAAGAGACCCAGTACTTC

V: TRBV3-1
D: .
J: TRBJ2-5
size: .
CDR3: CASSPPVRVSTQYF
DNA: TGTGCCAGCAGCCCTCCGGTCCGGGTTAGCACCCAGTACTTC

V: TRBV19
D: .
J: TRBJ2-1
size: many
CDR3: CASSPGPGGFEQFF
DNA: TGTGCCAGTAGCCCCGGACCCGGTGGGTTTGAGCAGTTCTTC

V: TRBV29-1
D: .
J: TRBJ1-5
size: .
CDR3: CSATGKGNQPQHF
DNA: TGCAGCGCCACGGGAAAGGGCAATCAGCCCCAGCATTTT

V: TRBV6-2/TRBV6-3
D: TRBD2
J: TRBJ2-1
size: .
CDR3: CASRVGGRANEQFF
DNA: TGTGCCAGCAGAGTGGGCGGGAGGGCGAATGAGCAGTTCTTC

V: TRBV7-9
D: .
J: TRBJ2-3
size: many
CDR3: CASSRGGGSGLTDTQYF
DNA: TGTGCCAGCAGCCGCGGTGGGGGAAGCGGACTCACAGATACGCAGTATTTT

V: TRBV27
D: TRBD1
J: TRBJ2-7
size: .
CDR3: CASSWDRAAEQYF
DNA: TGTGCCAGCAGTTGGGACAGGGCGGCCGAGCAGTACTTC

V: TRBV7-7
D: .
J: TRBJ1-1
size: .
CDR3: CASSSSGIAEAFF
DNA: TGTGCTAGCAGCTCTTCAGGGATAGCTGAAGCTTTCTTT